The clone carrying this T cell receptor beta chain was detected many times. No antigen is known for it. Trimming cost V 2 bases and J 7 bases, with 9 bases left between them. This CDR3 has 13 amino acids. From germline, CDR1 is MNHNS and CDR2 SASEGT. The data were obtained in a study of read filtering for tumor transcriptome and immune sequencing. Study details: RNA-seq yielded only roughly 75 to 1,300 TCR reads, IR-seq about 3.5 to 10.27 million.

At the time of active disease, bone marrow was collected from every patient. Molecular barcoded adaptors covering alpha/delta and beta/gamma chains were used on 400 to 450 ng RNA. Using its own MiXCR run on the reads, TCRdb lists one record per CDR3 protein. The data contain 62,000 or so distinct CDR3 sequences, more than 20% of them seen just once; the ten biggest clones take up roughly 17%. Study results and limitations: Correlation between methods rose after single-read clonotypes were removed.

The receptor was isolated from a donor aged 40 or older with multiple myeloma. The source material was a population of CD138-negative cells sorted from bone marrow. The rearrangement uses TRBV6-1 and TRBJ2-1; D may be TRBD2 (5 bases). The CDR3 bases are TGTGCCAGCAGTGAATGGGAGTCTAATGAGCAGTTCTTC. It translates to CASSEWESNEQFF.